One sample yielded the 4 T cell receptor beta chains listed below, sequenced in a study of identical twins. TCRdb re-analysed the 5' RACE reads in MiXCR, keeping a single row per CDR3 protein. The sample carries 1.5 million to 2 million distinct CDR3 sequences, about 31% recorded once. Sequencing was performed on cord blood. Receptors originate from a newborn girl in good health.

The chain is built from TRBV5-1 and TRBJ2-1; 9 nucleotides align to TRBD1. The DNA end is more similar to TRBJ2-7, so the J call may be wrong. The germline V gene has CDR1 SGHRS and CDR2 YFSETQ. The CDR3 loop spans 18 amino acids. DNA for the CDR3: TGCGCCAGCAGCTTCTCCGGGACAGGGCCCCTTACCTACAATGAGCAGTACTTC. Its protein is CASSFSGTGPLTYNEQYF.

This clonotype came up once. This clone may be a read error of a much larger clone one base away. This rearrangement joins TRBV6-6 to TRBJ2-1, with D possibly being TRBD1 (5 bases). This CDR3 region has 12 residues. Trimming removed 6 bases at V and 5 bases at J, with 8 bases between. Germline V lookup: CDR1 MNHNY, CDR2 SVGAGI (reference sequence). CDR3 residues: CASSHRHNEQFF. The CDR3 coding sequence is TGTGCCAGCAGCCACAGGCACAATGAGCAGTTCTTC.

This chain connects TRBV6-1 to TRBJ2-1; a possible D gene is TRBD2 (7 bases). The CDR3 runs to 15 residues. Germline loops: CDR1 MNHNS, CDR2 SASEGT. Trimming took off 4 bases at V and 2 bases at J, with 12 bases between the two ends. Written as DNA, the CDR3 is TGTGCCAGCAGTGGGGAGGGGGGGGCCTACAATGAGCAGTTCTTC. Translation: CASSGEGGAYNEQFF.

The gene calls are TRBV3-1 and TRBJ2-1; perhaps D is TRBD1 or TRBD2 (5 bases each). Trimming stripped 1 base from V and 3 bases from J, with 10 bases between. The germline CDR1 and CDR2 sequences are LGHDT and YNNKEL (reference sequence). The CDR3 loop spans 15 amino acids. CDR3 residues: CASSQGGYGYNEQFF. DNA for the CDR3: TGTGCCAGCAGCCAAGGGGGGTACGGCTACAATGAGCAGTTCTTC.